A single sample is the source of the 30 T cell receptor beta chains below, sequenced in a study of monozygotic twins with inflammatory bowel disease. From the 5' RACE reads, TCRdb lists one entry per CDR3 protein and no DNA. This listing includes approximately 380,000 distinct CDR3 sequences. Sequenced material: blood. The receptor set was obtained from a human donor with ulcerative colitis or Crohn's disease, or a healthy co-twin of an affected twin (not recorded which).

V is TRBV12-3 or TRBV12-4 and J is TRBJ2-7; TCRdb's D gene call, TRBD2, goes unchecked for lack of DNA. The CDR3 extends over 14 amino acids. CDR3 in amino acids: CASSLGLAFYEQYF.

The rearrangement uses TRBV6-2 or TRBV6-3 and TRBJ2-1; TCRdb calls TRBD2, which cannot be checked without DNA. The CDR3 totals 12 residues. Germline V gives CDR1 MNHEY, CDR2 SVGEGT. The CDR3 sequence is CASRRLVNEQFF.

The rearrangement uses TRBV4-2 and TRBJ2-2; the TCRdb call, TRBD1, lacks DNA for checking. The germline V gene encodes CDR1 LGHNA and CDR2 YNFKEQ. The CDR3 runs 15 residues. The CDR3 is CASSQVTGVAGELFF.

The gene calls are TRBV9 and TRBJ1-2; TCRdb designates TRBD1, a call that cannot be tested without DNA. Germline V lookup: CDR1 SGDLS, CDR2 YYNGEE. The length of the CDR3 is 13 residues. CDR3 sequence: CASSPWDGYGYTF.

J is TRBJ1-2 and V is TRBV20-1. In germline, CDR1 is DFQATT, CDR2 SNEGSKA (reference sequence). This CDR3 is built from 14 residues. CDR3: CSAREARRFYGYTF.

This rearrangement joins TRBV2 to TRBJ1-6; TCRdb's assignment of TRBD1 cannot be checked, as there is no DNA. Germline V gene lookup returns CDR1 SNHLY and CDR2 FYNNEI. This CDR3 region has 16 residues. CDR3 residues: CASSGTGGSANSPLHF. The full variable domain, with the rest looked up from reference TRBV2 and TRBJ1-6, is EPEVTQTPSHQVTQMGQEVILRCVPISNHLYFYWYRQILGQKVEFLVSFYNNEISEKSEIFDDQFSVERPDGSNFTLKIRSTKLEDSAMYFCASSGTGGSANSPLHFGNGTRLTVT.

The chain uses TRBV6-1 and TRBJ1-5. The CDR3 runs 16 residues. Germline V gives CDR1 MNHNS, CDR2 SASEGT. CDR3 protein: CASSTVRGPRNQPRHF.

The V and J genes are TRBV28 and TRBJ2-6; TCRdb designates TRBD1, a call that cannot be tested without DNA. This CDR3 has 15 residues. The germline CDR1 and CDR2 sequences are MDHEN and SYDVKM. The CDR3 here is CASKLQGTGANVLTF. Based on the CDR3 plus reference TRBV28 and TRBJ2-6, the full variable domain is DVKVTQSSRYLVKRTGEKVFLECVQDMDHENMFWYRQDPGLGLRLIYFSYDVKMKEKGDIPEGYSVSREKKERFSLILESASTNQTSMYLCASKLQGTGANVLTFGAGSRLTVL.

The V and J genes are TRBV5-6 and TRBJ1-6; with no DNA, the TCRdb D assignment of TRBD1 cannot be verified. Looked up from germline, CDR1 is SGHDT and CDR2 is YYEEEE. The CDR3 contains 16 residues. The CDR3 spells CASSLVGGLNNSPLHF.

The chain employs TRBV4-3 and TRBJ2-7. From germline, CDR1 is LGHNA and CDR2 YSLEER. CDR3 length equals 16 residues. CDR3 sequence reads: CASSHFSAGVTYEQYF.

V is TRBV18 and J is TRBJ2-1; TCRdb's D gene call, TRBD2, goes unchecked for lack of DNA. Germline values: CDR1 KGHSH, CDR2 LQKENI. CDR3 length: 17 residues. The CDR3 loop is CASSPILNLAKVDEQFF. The complete variable domain, with remaining parts taken from reference TRBV18 and TRBJ2-1, reads NAGVMQNPRHLVRRRGQEARLRCSPMKGHSHVYWYRQLPEEGLKFMVYLQKENIIDESGMPKERFSAEFPKEGPSILRIQQVVRGDSAAYFCASSPILNLAKVDEQFFGPGTRLTVL.

The J gene is TRBJ2-7, the V gene TRBV20-1; the TCRdb D gene call, TRBD1, has no DNA to confirm it. CDR1 is DFQATT, CDR2 SNEGSKA, per germline (reference sequence). The CDR3 extends over 14 amino acids. CDR3 sequence: CSARDKTGFNEQYF.

The chain joins TRBV25-1 to TRBJ1-2; TCRdb calls TRBD1, which cannot be checked without DNA. Germline V gene lookup returns CDR1 MGHDK and CDR2 SYGVNS. This CDR3 region has 16 residues. This CDR3 reads CASSEYWDRGSYGYTF.

The genes are TRBV5-4 and TRBJ2-1. The CDR3 sequence is 17 residues long. CDR1 and CDR2 (germline): SGHNT, YYREEE (reference sequence). The CDR3 sequence is CASSLGVSDLGYNEQFF.

The rearrangement joins TRBV28 to TRBJ2-6; without DNA, the TCRdb call of TRBD1 cannot be checked. The CDR3 is 16 amino acids. CDR1 and CDR2 from the germline V gene are MDHEN and SYDVKM. The CDR3 protein is CASSSLGSSGANVLTF.

This chain links TRBV4-3 with TRBJ2-2. Looked up from germline, CDR1 is LGHNA and CDR2 is YSLEER. The CDR3 totals 14 residues. The CDR3 loop reads CASSLFQRNGELFF.

The rearrangement joins TRBV7-3 to TRBJ2-3. The CDR3 loop spans 15 amino acids. Germline CDR1 and CDR2: SGHTA and FQGTGA. The CDR3 loop is CASSLRRLHTDTQYF. The variable domain in full, completed from reference TRBV7-3 and TRBJ2-3, reads GAGVSQTPSNKVTEKGKYVELRCDPISGHTALYWYRQSLGQGPEFLIYFQGTGAADDSGLPNDRFFAVRPEGSVSTLKIQRTERGDSAVYLCASSLRRLHTDTQYFGPGTRLTVL.

The chain links TRBV5-6 to TRBJ2-1; TCRdb proposes TRBD2, but this gene call is untestable without DNA. This CDR3 is 17 amino acids long. CDR1 is SGHDT and CDR2 is YYEEEE in the germline V gene. The CDR3 sequence: CASSPEVRQITYNEQFF.

The chain joins TRBV6-1 to TRBJ1-1; the D call from TCRdb, TRBD1, cannot be confirmed without DNA. CDR3 size: 14 residues. From germline, CDR1 is MNHNS and CDR2 SASEGT. CDR3 protein: CASRSTGGSTEAFF.

V and J are TRBV6-5 and TRBJ1-1. CDR3 length: 14 amino acids. Germline loops: CDR1 MNHEY, CDR2 SVGAGI. CDR3 in amino acids: CASSYNRLNTEAFF.

The rearrangement uses TRBV19 and TRBJ2-1; TCRdb calls TRBD2, which cannot be checked without DNA. This CDR3 region has 15 residues. Germline V CDR1 and CDR2: LNHDA, SQIVND (reference sequence). The CDR3 loop reads CASSEASGGANEQFF.

This CDR3 is CAISPGLRTDTQYF. The rearrangement joins TRBV10-3 to TRBJ2-3; TCRdb's assignment of TRBD2 cannot be checked, as there is no DNA. This CDR3 comprises 14 residues. The germline V gene has CDR1 ENHRY and CDR2 SYGVKD.

V is TRBV11-3 and J is TRBJ2-1. The germline V gene has CDR1 SGHNT and CDR2 YENEEA. The CDR3 loop spans 15 amino acids. The CDR3 spells CASSLGGITYNEQFF.

This chain joins TRBV12-3 or TRBV12-4 and TRBJ2-2; TCRdb reports TRBD1, a call that lacks DNA to check it against. The CDR3 is 16 amino acids. CDR3 amino acids: CASSLKIRDRTGELFF.

This chain joins TRBV7-8 and TRBJ1-1; there is no DNA to check the TCRdb D call of TRBD1. CDR3 length equals 14 residues. CDR1 and CDR2 (germline): SGHVS, FQNEAQ. The CDR3 sequence is CASSSRGGIPEAFF. The variable domain in full, completed from reference TRBV7-8 and TRBJ1-1, reads GAGVSQSPRYKVAKRGQDVALRCDPISGHVSLFWYQQALGQGPEFLTYFQNEAQLDKSGLPSDRFFAERPEGSVSTLKIQRTQQEDSAVYLCASSSRGGIPEAFFGQGTRLTVV.

The V call is TRBV30, the J call TRBJ2-5. The germline gives CDR1 GTSNPN, CDR2 SVGIG (reference sequence). The CDR3 is 14 residues long. The CDR3 loop reads CAWSVINSQETQYF.

V gene TRBV19 combines with J gene TRBJ2-3; TCRdb outputs TRBD1, but without DNA this stays unchecked. CDR1 and CDR2 (germline): LNHDA, SQIVND (reference sequence). There are 18 residues in the CDR3. Here the CDR3 reads CASSGKGFGSVRTDTQYF.

V gene TRBV11-2 combines with J gene TRBJ2-1. The CDR3 loop spans 15 amino acids. Looked up from germline, CDR1 is SGHAT and CDR2 is FQNNGV. CDR3 sequence: CASSLAARAYNEQFF.

This chain's CDR3 is CSASALIAANPYYEQYF. This chain joins TRBV20-1 and TRBJ2-7; there is no DNA to check the TCRdb D call of TRBD2. Germline V gives CDR1 DFQATT, CDR2 SNEGSKA (reference sequence). This CDR3 comprises 17 residues.

The J gene is TRBJ1-5, the V gene TRBV5-1; lacking DNA, the TRBD1 call made by TCRdb goes unchecked. Germline V CDR1 and CDR2: SGHRS, YFSETQ. This CDR3 comprises 17 residues. CDR3 residues: CASSPLGGTGSNQPQHF.